One T cell receptor (beta chain) is described in this entry. Its target is not known. This CDR3 contains 15 residues. With 1 base removed from V and 12 bases from J, the gap between germline ends came to 17 bases. CDR1 SGHDT and CDR2 YYEEEE come from the germline V gene. This record comes from a study of shared clonotypes between healthy human individuals. Study summary: A couple of women and three men aged 18 to 49 made up the donors. Each donor's CD4 naive and CD4 memory cells filled three plates apiece, CD8 naive two, and CD8 memory one. Study outcomes and limitations: Researchers found naive subsets generally carried larger estimated richness than memory subsets. Naive CD4 clonotype sharing across a few donors was approximately 5%.

Profiled with immunoSEQ multiplex PCR; TCRdb holds only in-frame clones, not every one. The sample consists of about 2 million clones, 90% to 95% of them appearing once. The receptor was derived from a man between 18 and 35 years old in good health. The rearrangement uses TRBV5-6 and TRBJ2-6, with D perhaps given as TRBD1 or TRBD2 (6 bases each). The sequenced material came from naive CD4+ T cells sorted from blood. Subset given: CD45RA+ positively selected. The CDR3: CASSLRGVLTGVLTF. CDR3 bases: TGTGCCAGCAGCTTGAGGGGGGTATTAACAGGCGTCCTGACTTTC.